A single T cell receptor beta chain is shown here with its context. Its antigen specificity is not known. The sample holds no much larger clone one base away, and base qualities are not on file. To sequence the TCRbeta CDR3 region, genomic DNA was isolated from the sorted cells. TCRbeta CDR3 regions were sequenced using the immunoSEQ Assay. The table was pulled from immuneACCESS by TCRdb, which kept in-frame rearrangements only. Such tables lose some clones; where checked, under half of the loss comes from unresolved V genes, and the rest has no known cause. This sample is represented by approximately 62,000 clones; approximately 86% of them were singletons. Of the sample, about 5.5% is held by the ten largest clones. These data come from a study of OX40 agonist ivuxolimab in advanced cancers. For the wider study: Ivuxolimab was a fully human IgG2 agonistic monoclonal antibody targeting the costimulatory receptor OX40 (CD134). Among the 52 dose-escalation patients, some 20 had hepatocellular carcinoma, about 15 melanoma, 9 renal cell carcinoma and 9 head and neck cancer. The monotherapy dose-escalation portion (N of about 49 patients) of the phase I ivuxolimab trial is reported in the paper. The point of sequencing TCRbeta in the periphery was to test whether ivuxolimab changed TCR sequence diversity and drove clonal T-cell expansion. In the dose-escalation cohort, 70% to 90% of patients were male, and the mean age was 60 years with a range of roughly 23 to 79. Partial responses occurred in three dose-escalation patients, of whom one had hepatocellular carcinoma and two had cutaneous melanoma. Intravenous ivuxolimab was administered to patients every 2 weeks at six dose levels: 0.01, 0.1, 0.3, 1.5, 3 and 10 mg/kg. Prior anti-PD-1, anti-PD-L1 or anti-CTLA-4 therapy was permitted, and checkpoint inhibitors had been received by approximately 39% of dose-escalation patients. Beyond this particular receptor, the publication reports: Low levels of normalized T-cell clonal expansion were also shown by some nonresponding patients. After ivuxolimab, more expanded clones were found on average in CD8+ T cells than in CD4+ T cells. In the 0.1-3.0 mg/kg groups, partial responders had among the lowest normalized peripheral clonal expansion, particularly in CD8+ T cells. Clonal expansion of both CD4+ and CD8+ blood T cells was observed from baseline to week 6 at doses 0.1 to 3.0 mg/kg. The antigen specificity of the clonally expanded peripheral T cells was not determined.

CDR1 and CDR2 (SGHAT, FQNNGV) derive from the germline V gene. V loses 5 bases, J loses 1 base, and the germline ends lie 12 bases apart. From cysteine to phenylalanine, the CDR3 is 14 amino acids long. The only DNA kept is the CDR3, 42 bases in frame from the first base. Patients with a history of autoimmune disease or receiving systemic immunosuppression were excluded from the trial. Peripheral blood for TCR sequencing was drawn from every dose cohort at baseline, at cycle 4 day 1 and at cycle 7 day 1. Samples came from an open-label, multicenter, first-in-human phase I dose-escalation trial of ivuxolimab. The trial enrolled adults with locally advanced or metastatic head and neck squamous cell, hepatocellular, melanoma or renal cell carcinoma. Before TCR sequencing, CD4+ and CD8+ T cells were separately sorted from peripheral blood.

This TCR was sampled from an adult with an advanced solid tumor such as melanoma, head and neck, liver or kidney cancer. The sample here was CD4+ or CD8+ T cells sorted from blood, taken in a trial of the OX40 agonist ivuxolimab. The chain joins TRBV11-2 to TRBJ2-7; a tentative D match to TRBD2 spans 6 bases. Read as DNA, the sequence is TGTGCCAGCAGCCTAATAGCGGCATCCTACGAGCAGTACTTC. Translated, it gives CASSLIAASYEQYF.